This T cell receptor beta chain came from a study of beta chain features in type 1 diabetes. With respect to this clone: Its antigen is undetermined.

Each sorted population was over 98% pure. Reverse transcribing all isolated RNA meant expressed TCRB transcripts were sequenced. Profiled with immunoSEQ multiplex PCR; TCRdb holds only in-frame clones, not every one. The sample lists about 710,000 clones, roughly 13% occurring once. CDR3 size: 16 residues. Trimming left V 4 bases short and J 3 bases short, with 18 bases between. Germline CDR1 is MGHRA and CDR2 is YSYEKL. General observations from the study: Lower insertion and higher deletion counts appeared at VDJ junctions in type 1 diabetes patients. There was a moderate but significant shortening of TCRB CDR3s in all four CD4+ subsets of Type 1 diabetes patients.

This TCR was recovered from a man younger than 35 with type 1 diabetes. This chain joins TRBV4-1 and TRBJ2-5; either TRBD1 or TRBD2 may fit D (7 bases each). The sequenced sample was naive CD4+ T cells from blood. CDR3 sequence: CASSPWGGGWEETQYF. The CDR3 DNA reads as TGCGCCAGCAGCCCATGGGGAGGGGGCTGGGAAGAGACCCAGTACTTC.